A selection of T cell receptor beta chains follows, all from one sample in a study of control samples from healthy donors and cancer patients. TCRdb keeps only in-frame clones here, not all; method: immunoSEQ multiplex PCR. This table holds about 69,000 clones, over 85% found once. Sample: PBMCs. The receptors here all came from a man aged 60 to 75 with lung cancer. Both conserved end residues are part of each CDR3. Each record gives: J gene, V gene, D gene, clone size, CDR3 DNA, CDR3 protein. A D gene is named only where the DNA matches it firmly. The size entry is marked missing in some rows and otherwise reads once, few, many or a size class.

j_gene: TRBJ1-6
v_gene: TRBV30
d_gene: NA
abundance: NA
CDR3nt: TGTGCCTGGACTTCCAACCTGGAGCCCCTCCACTTT
CDR3aa: CAWTSNLEPLHF

j_gene: TRBJ2-1
v_gene: TRBV4-1
d_gene: TRBD2
abundance: NA
CDR3nt: TGCGCCAGCAGCCAAAGTAGCGGGGGCCGGAGCCCCTACAATGAGCAGTTCTTC
CDR3aa: CASSQSSGGRSPYNEQFF

j_gene: TRBJ1-5
v_gene: TRBV24-1
d_gene: NA
abundance: NA
CDR3nt: TGTGCCACCAGTGATTCACTGCAAGGCAATCAGCCCCAGCATTTT
CDR3aa: CATSDSLQGNQPQHF

j_gene: TRBJ1-5
v_gene: TRBV5-1
d_gene: TRBD1
abundance: NA
CDR3nt: TGCGCCAGCAGCTTGGGGACAGGATCCTCGTTTAGCAATCAGCCCCAGCATTTT
CDR3aa: CASSLGTGSSFSNQPQHF

j_gene: TRBJ1-5
v_gene: TRBV5-5
d_gene: TRBD1
abundance: NA
CDR3nt: TGTGCCAGCGGGACGAACAGGGGACACAGACCTGGGAACAATCAGCCCCAGCATTTT
CDR3aa: CASGTNRGHRPGNNQPQHF

j_gene: TRBJ2-2
v_gene: TRBV5-1
d_gene: TRBD1
abundance: NA
CDR3nt: TGCGCCAGCAGGGTCGCAGGGGGCACCGGGGAGCTGTTTTTT
CDR3aa: CASRVAGGTGELFF

j_gene: TRBJ2-2
v_gene: TRBV5-1
d_gene: TRBD1
abundance: NA
CDR3nt: TGCGCCAGCAGCATTGGGACAGCGAACACCGGGGAGCTGTTTTTT
CDR3aa: CASSIGTANTGELFF

j_gene: TRBJ2-6
v_gene: TRBV14
d_gene: TRBD1
abundance: once
CDR3nt: TGTGCCAGCAGCCAAGAAAGGGGCAGTCGGGACAGGGCCCCTGGGGCCAACGTCCTGACTTTC
CDR3aa: CASSQERGSRDRAPGANVLTF

j_gene: TRBJ1-3
v_gene: TRBV5-5
d_gene: NA
abundance: NA
CDR3nt: TGTGCCAGCAGCCCCTTGGGGGCCGAACCTGGAAACACCATATATTTT
CDR3aa: CASSPLGAEPGNTIYF

j_gene: TRBJ1-1
v_gene: TRBV19
d_gene: TRBD1
abundance: NA
CDR3nt: TGTGCCAGTAGTCCAAAGACAGGGGGTCTAACTGAAGCTTTCTTT
CDR3aa: CASSPKTGGLTEAFF

j_gene: TRBJ1-2
v_gene: TRBV9
d_gene: NA
abundance: once
CDR3nt: TGTGCCAGCAGCGTAAGGGCCGCCTATTCGAGCTACACCTTC
CDR3aa: CASSVRAAYSSYTF

j_gene: TRBJ1-1
v_gene: TRBV5-1
d_gene: TRBD1
abundance: NA
CDR3nt: TGCGCCAGCAGCCCTCAACAGGGGGCGACTGAAGCTTTCTTT
CDR3aa: CASSPQQGATEAFF

j_gene: TRBJ2-1
v_gene: TRBV24-1
d_gene: NA
abundance: NA
CDR3nt: TGTGCCACCAGTGACCCTGATCCTACGAAAGCGAACGATGAGCAGTTCTTC
CDR3aa: CATSDPDPTKANDEQFF

j_gene: TRBJ2-3
v_gene: TRBV5-1
d_gene: TRBD2
abundance: NA
CDR3nt: TGCGCCAGCAGCTTGGGGTTTGGCGGGGGGTCTACAGATACGCAGTATTTT
CDR3aa: CASSLGFGGGSTDTQYF

j_gene: TRBJ1-2
v_gene: TRBV3-1/TRBV3-2
d_gene: TRBD1
abundance: NA
CDR3nt: TGTGCCAGCAGCCGCAGGGGGCATGGCTATGGCTACACCTTC
CDR3aa: CASSRRGHGYGYTF

j_gene: TRBJ2-5
v_gene: TRBV13
d_gene: TRBD2
abundance: NA
CDR3nt: TGTGCCAGCAGCCCAGGGACTAGCTATCAAGAGACCCAGTACTTC
CDR3aa: CASSPGTSYQETQYF

j_gene: TRBJ2-3
v_gene: TRBV27
d_gene: NA
abundance: NA
CDR3nt: TGTGCCAGCAGTCCATTAATAACCTTCTCGGATACGCAGTATTTT
CDR3aa: CASSPLITFSDTQYF

j_gene: TRBJ2-3
v_gene: TRBV2
d_gene: TRBD1
abundance: NA
CDR3nt: TGTGCCAGCAGTTCCAACAGGGGCAGGACAGATACGCAGTATTTT
CDR3aa: CASSSNRGRTDTQYF

j_gene: TRBJ1-1
v_gene: TRBV11-2
d_gene: NA
abundance: NA
CDR3nt: TGTGCCAGCAGCCTTAGGAGGGGAGTGGACACTGAAGCTTTCTTT
CDR3aa: CASSLRRGVDTEAFF

j_gene: TRBJ1-1
v_gene: TRBV30
d_gene: NA
abundance: NA
CDR3nt: TGTGCCTGGAGTGTCGCGGGGGGCACTGAAGCTTTCTTT
CDR3aa: CAWSVAGGTEAFF

j_gene: TRBJ1-4
v_gene: TRBV24-1
d_gene: NA
abundance: NA
CDR3nt: TGTGCCACCAGTGATTCCAGGGGAGATGAAAAACTGTTTTTT
CDR3aa: CATSDSRGDEKLFF

j_gene: TRBJ1-2
v_gene: TRBV29-1
d_gene: NA
abundance: NA
CDR3nt: TGCAGCGCCCAGGACCAAAAAGCTAACTATGGCTACACCTTC
CDR3aa: CSAQDQKANYGYTF

j_gene: TRBJ2-4
v_gene: TRBV3-1/TRBV3-2
d_gene: NA
abundance: NA
CDR3nt: TGTGCCAGCAGCCAGTGGCGGACAAACATTCAGTACTTC
CDR3aa: CASSQWRTNIQYF